This T cell receptor beta chain was sequenced during a study of shared clonotypes between healthy human individuals. This clone was observed a single time. Measured with immunoSEQ multiplex PCR; TCRdb has only the in-frame clones, and not every one. The table includes about 490,000 clones, approximately 80% detected once. The donor cohort consisted entirely of Caucasian adults residing in Nashville, Tennessee. V was trimmed by 3 bases and J by 7 bases, leaving 19 bases between them. CDR3 length equals 15 residues. The germline CDR1 and CDR2 sequences are SGHVS and FQNEAQ. The TCR sequence derives from a woman aged 40 to 50 in good health. Some clones in this sample may be carry-over from other donors' samples. Sequencing was carried out using PBMCs. The V gene is TRBV7-8, the J gene TRBJ2-7; maybe TRBD1 (6 bases). CDR3 loop: CASSFDNQGLGEQYF. The CDR3 region has the DNA TGTGCCAGCAGCTTTGATAACCAGGGGTTGGGAGAGCAGTACTTC.